This T cell receptor beta chain appears in the sequencing data of a study of T cell repertoires in cytomegalovirus infection. On the study more broadly: Indicated by public TCR beta signatures were CMV infection and matching HLA type.

TCRdb itself ran the reads through MiXCR, one entry per CDR3 protein. Of around 450,000 distinct CDR3 sequences listed, roughly 31% are singletons. Trimming removed 5 bases at V and 4 bases at J, with 17 bases between. Germline loops: CDR1 SGHAT, CDR2 FQNNGV. The CDR3 is 15 residues long. Study-wide points: The cumulative frequency of public TCR beta families identified carriers of CMV plus the relevant HLA. In two of eight donors, the top clonotype was HLA-C-restricted CMV-specific.

This clonotype was detected a few times. Its antigen is undetermined. This TCR derives from a human donor in good health (CMV status not recorded). Some clones in this sample may be carry-over from other donors' samples. The chain has TRBV11-2 and TRBJ2-5; D possibly matches TRBD1 or TRBD2 (7 bases each). The specimen sequenced was PBMCs. The CDR3 sequence: CASSPQGGPVETQYF. Here the CDR3 DNA reads TGTGCCAGCAGCCCCCAGGGGGGGCCAGTAGAGACCCAGTACTTC.